A single sample gave rise to the 26 T cell receptor beta chains below, sequenced in a study of T cell repertoires in cytomegalovirus infection. One entry per CDR3 protein results from TCRdb running MiXCR on the reads. The repertoire has around 49,000 distinct CDR3 sequences, around a fifth of them found once; the top ten carry more than 20%. These receptors have no known antigen. The material sequenced was CD8+ T cells from cultured PBMCs, taken from culture after CMV antigen stimulation. The receptors stem from a human donor in good health (CMV status not recorded). Some clones in this sample may be carry-over from other donors' samples.

This clonotype was observed a few times. CDR3 loop: CASTSGTDSYEQYF. CDR3 in DNA: TGTGCCAGCACAAGCGGGACAGACTCCTACGAGCAGTACTTC. The rearrangement joins TRBV7-9 to TRBJ2-7; either TRBD1 or TRBD2 may supply D (7 bases each). Germline V lookup: CDR1 SEHNR, CDR2 FQNEAQ (reference sequence). Trimming took 7 bases from V and 0 from J, leaving 13 bases between them. The CDR3 covers 14 residues.

The table lists this clonotype with a few counts. The chain links TRBV5-6 to TRBJ2-1; 14 bases fit TRBD2. This CDR3 has 17 residues. Germline CDR1 is SGHDT and CDR2 is YYEEEE. V gave up 8 bases and J gave up 10 bases; unmatched junction bases: 17. CDR3 region: CASSHREGLAGVLEQFF. CDR3 sequence (DNA): TGTGCCAGTTCCCACAGAGAGGGACTAGCGGGAGTCTTGGAGCAGTTCTTC.

Remarks on this clonotype: Sequence at one end of the junction differs from germline and may be a read error. The CDR3 DNA is TGTGCCAGCAGCCAAGAGGATTACGGGCAGTACTTC. It is translated as CASSQEDYGQYF. The chain combines TRBV7-9 with TRBJ2-7; D unclear. Germline V gene data show CDR1 as SEHNR and CDR2 as FQNEAQ (reference sequence). The CDR3 contains 12 residues.

This chain links TRBV6-6 with TRBJ2-1; 9 positions agree with TRBD1. In germline, CDR1 is MNHNY, CDR2 SVGAGI (reference sequence). The length of the CDR3 is 15 residues. The V gene end was trimmed by 7 bases and the J gene end by 4 bases; junction bases not matched to a gene: 8. The CDR3 sequence: CASTPAGTGYNEQFF. The CDR3 DNA reads TGTGCCAGCACCCCGGCCGGGACAGGGTACAATGAGCAGTTCTTC.

V usage is TRBV6-8 and J usage is TRBJ2-1; 8 bases line up with TRBD1. With V trimmed by 1 base and J by 3 bases, 2 bases remained unmatched. From germline, CDR1 is MNHGY and CDR2 SAAAGT. This CDR3 is built from 15 residues. The CDR3 protein is CASSYLDRDYNEQFF. Written as DNA, the CDR3 is TGTGCCAGCAGTTACTTGGACAGGGACTACAATGAGCAGTTCTTC.

In its sample, this clonotype was seen a few times. V usage is TRBV15 and J usage is TRBJ2-5, with D perhaps assigned TRBD1 or TRBD2 (6 bases each). The V end lost 5 bases, the J end lost 4 bases, and 17 bases lay between the germline ends. Germline V lookup: CDR1 LNHNV, CDR2 YYDKDF (reference sequence). CDR3 size: 15 residues. The CDR3 nucleotides are TGTGCCACCAGCCTATCTGGAGGGGGGCCAGAGACCCAGTACTTC. Amino acids: CATSLSGGGPETQYF.

A few counts support this clonotype. The chain is built from TRBV12-3 or TRBV12-4 and TRBJ2-5; D is ambiguous. The V end lost 5 bases, the J end lost 2 bases, and 9 bases lay between the germline ends. CDR3 length equals 13 residues. CDR3 coding DNA: TGTGCCAGCAGTACAATCGGACAAGAGACCCAGTACTTC. Translated, it gives CASSTIGQETQYF.

The chain carries TRBV12-3 or TRBV12-4 and TRBJ1-6; D gene uncertain. The V gene lost 1 base and the J gene lost 0 bases, with 16 bases spanning the gap. This CDR3 has 19 amino acids. The CDR3 sequence: CASSLVGPTLGSYNSPLHF. As DNA, the CDR3 is TGTGCCAGCAGTTTAGTTGGACCCACTTTAGGCTCCTATAATTCACCCCTCCACTTT.

This clonotype has at least ten counts. J is TRBJ2-1 and V is TRBV11-2; 12 nucleotides agree with TRBD2. Per the germline V gene, CDR1 is SGHAT and CDR2 is FQNNGV. V lost 0 bases, J lost 8 bases, and 14 bases stayed unmatched. This CDR3 region has 19 residues. CDR3 nucleotide sequence: TGTGCCAGCAGCTTAGATGGCATCGGACTAGCGGGATGGGAGGATGAGCAGTTCTTC. This gives the protein CASSLDGIGLAGWEDEQFF.

The V and J genes are TRBV3-1 and TRBJ2-7; 8 bases align to TRBD2. CDR1 and CDR2 from the germline V gene are LGHDT and YNNKEL (reference sequence). This CDR3 contains 14 residues. Trimming took 4 bases from V and 5 from J; bases not matched to a gene: 7. The CDR3 region is CASSPGLGFDEQYF. The CDR3 coding sequence is TGTGCCAGCAGCCCGGGACTAGGCTTTGACGAGCAGTACTTC.

The chain recombines TRBV4-2 with TRBJ2-1, with TRBD2 matching 8 bases. CDR1 is LGHNA and CDR2 is YNFKEQ in the germline V gene. The CDR3 has 15 amino acids. V lost 1 base to trimming and J lost 7 bases; unmatched junction nucleotides: 6. The CDR3: CASSQGSGGGNEQFF. The CDR3 nucleotides are TGTGCCAGCAGCCAAGGATCGGGAGGGGGTAATGAGCAGTTCTTC.

This clonotype came up a few times. The chain combines TRBV6-8 with TRBJ2-3; no clear D gene. Trimming pared 2 bases from V and 2 bases from J, leaving 8 bases between. CDR3 length: 14 amino acids. From germline, CDR1 is MNHGY and CDR2 SAAAGT. CDR3 amino acids: CASSYVQTTDTQYF. The CDR3 DNA sequence: TGTGCCAGCAGTTACGTACAGACCACAGATACGCAGTATTTT.

This clonotype turned up a few times. The V and J genes are TRBV9 and TRBJ2-5; D unresolved. This CDR3 is 15 amino acids long. Trimming removed 0 bases at V and 4 bases at J, with 13 bases between. Germline assignment: CDR1 SGDLS and CDR2 YYNGEE. This chain's CDR3 is CASSVASDPPETQYF. CDR3 in DNA: TGTGCCAGCAGCGTAGCTTCGGACCCCCCAGAGACCCAGTACTTC.

This clonotype was seen repeatedly, ten times or more. The rearrangement uses TRBV29-1 and TRBJ2-7; unclear D gene. The CDR3 covers 12 residues. The germline CDR1 and CDR2 sequences are SQVTM and ANQGSEA. Between the trimmed V and J ends, which lost 2 bases and 6 bases, there was a span of 11 bases. The CDR3 DNA reads as TGCAGCGTTGAACGAGGCGCAGCCGAGCAGTACTTC. Its translation: CSVERGAAEQYF.

The J gene is TRBJ2-7, the V gene TRBV9; 9 bases match TRBD2. Germline loops: CDR1 SGDLS, CDR2 YYNGEE. V was pared by 3 bases and J by 1 base, with 5 bases of the junction left unmatched. There are 15 residues in the CDR3. The CDR3 DNA reads TGTGCCAGCAGCGCTACGAGCGGGGGGTCCTACGAGCAGTACTTC. Protein product: CASSATSGGSYEQYF.

The rearrangement links TRBV11-2 to TRBJ2-1; 10 bases are a match to TRBD2. There are 15 residues in the CDR3. The junction had 7 bases not matched to a gene; V was cut back by 5 bases and J by 6 bases. Germline V gene sequence: CDR1 SGHAT, CDR2 FQNNGV. DNA for the CDR3: TGTGCCAGCAGCCATCGAGCGGGAGGGCCCAATGAGCAGTTCTTC. Residues: CASSHRAGGPNEQFF.

The chain joins TRBV7-6 to TRBJ1-6; tentatively, D is TRBD1 (5 bases). This CDR3 contains 16 residues. The germline gives CDR1 SGHVS, CDR2 FNYEAQ. The germline V and J ends were trimmed by 5 bases and 0 bases, with 11 bases remaining between them. The CDR3 nucleotides read TGTGCCAGCAGCCCAGGGAAGAGCTCCTATAATTCACCCCTCCACTTT. Amino acids: CASSPGKSSYNSPLHF.

V and J are TRBV4-1 and TRBJ1-1; D remains ambiguous. The CDR3 contains 17 residues. V was shortened by 2 bases and J by 4 bases, with 20 bases between the two germline ends. CDR1 is MGHRA, CDR2 YSYEKL, per germline. The CDR3 is CASSQKPGLQRITEAFF. The CDR3 nucleotides are TGCGCCAGCAGCCAAAAGCCAGGCTTGCAACGGATCACTGAAGCTTTCTTT.

The table lists this clonotype with a few counts. In DNA form, the CDR3 reads TGCAGCGCCACCGGGACAGGGAGTTCCTACGAGCAGTACTTC. As protein: CSATGTGSSYEQYF. J is TRBJ2-7 and V is TRBV29-1; 9 positions agree with TRBD1. V lost 7 bases, J lost 1 base, and 8 bases stayed unmatched. In germline, CDR1 is SQVTM, CDR2 ANQGSEA. The CDR3 sequence is 14 residues long.

The chain employs TRBV7-2 and TRBJ1-6, with D unclear. CDR1 is SGHTA, CDR2 FQGNSA, per germline. This CDR3 has 15 residues. Trimming shortened V by 7 bases and J by 0 bases, and 10 bases separated the two germline ends. The CDR3 bases are TGTGCCAGCACCTCACGAGGCTCCTATAATTCACCCCTCCACTTT. Translation: CASTSRGSYNSPLHF.

This clonotype was detected a few times. V is TRBV27 and J is TRBJ1-2; 7 nucleotides line up with TRBD1. The CDR3 has 18 amino acids. V shed 6 bases, J shed 1 base, and the junction held 17 bases outside the gene matches. Germline loops: CDR1 MNHEY, CDR2 SMNVEV (reference sequence). This CDR3 reads CASRDPRDSSLINYGYTF. The CDR3 DNA sequence: TGTGCCAGCAGGGACCCCCGGGACAGTTCCCTTATTAACTATGGCTACACCTTC.

This chain links TRBV7-2 with TRBJ2-1; 8 nucleotides agree with TRBD1. This CDR3 is built from 14 residues. V lost 1 base and J lost 4; bases outside the gene matches: 0. Germline values: CDR1 SGHTA, CDR2 FQGNSA. The CDR3 bases are TGTGCCAGCAGCTTAGGGACAGGGTACAATGAGCAGTTCTTC. Encoded protein: CASSLGTGYNEQFF.

This clonotype was observed a handful of times. The chain joins TRBV27 to TRBJ2-5, with D unclear. This CDR3 spans 11 amino acids. Trimming left V 3 bases short and J 1 base short, with 0 bases between. The V gene's germline CDR1 is MNHEY and CDR2 SMNVEV (reference sequence). CDR3 sequence: CASSFQETQYF. The CDR3 nucleotides read TGTGCCAGCAGTTTCCAAGAGACCCAGTACTTC.

This chain connects TRBV6-2 or TRBV6-3 to TRBJ1-5; D remains ambiguous. The germline CDR1 and CDR2 sequences are MNHEY and SVGEGT. V lost 4 bases and J 4 bases, leaving 11 bases between the germline ends. The CDR3 has 14 amino acids. CDR3 region: CASSLAEYNQPQHF. CDR3 DNA: TGTGCCAGCAGTTTAGCAGAGTATAATCAGCCCCAGCATTTT.

This chain links TRBV28 with TRBJ2-5, with TRBD2 identical over 9 bases. The CDR3 is made up of 17 amino acids. The V gene's germline CDR1 is MDHEN and CDR2 SYDVKM. The V and J ends lost 5 bases and 3 bases, in that order; junction bases with no gene match: 13. In DNA form, the CDR3 reads TGTGCCAGCAGTCTCCTGGTTAGCGGGGGCTATAAAGAGACCCAGTACTTC. The encoded protein is CASSLLVSGGYKETQYF.

V gene TRBV6-2 or TRBV6-3 combines with J gene TRBJ2-7; no clear D gene. V lost 6 bases, J lost 3 bases, and 9 bases lay in between. This CDR3 contains 12 residues. From germline, CDR1 is MNHEY and CDR2 SVGEGT. As DNA, the CDR3 is TGTGCCAGCAGCTGGGATTACTACGAGCAGTACTTC. Amino acids: CASSWDYYEQYF.